This T cell receptor (beta chain) was sequenced for a study of control samples from healthy donors and cancer patients. This clone was detected only once. The CDR3 has 15 residues. CDR1 is LNHDA, CDR2 SQIVND, per germline (reference sequence). V lost 2 bases to trimming and J lost 1 base, with 9 bases between them. Produced via immunoSEQ multiplex PCR; TCRdb's table is partial and in-frame only. The profile shows 45,000 to 60,000 clones, about 85% of them singletons. The material sequenced was PBMCs. The gene calls are TRBV19 and TRBJ1-5; the D gene is possibly TRBD1 (5 bases). The TCR originated in a man aged 55 to 70 with head and neck cancer. CDR3 protein: CASSITGLSNQPQHF. DNA of the CDR3: TGTGCCAGTAGTATAACAGGTCTGAGCAATCAGCCCCAGCATTTT.